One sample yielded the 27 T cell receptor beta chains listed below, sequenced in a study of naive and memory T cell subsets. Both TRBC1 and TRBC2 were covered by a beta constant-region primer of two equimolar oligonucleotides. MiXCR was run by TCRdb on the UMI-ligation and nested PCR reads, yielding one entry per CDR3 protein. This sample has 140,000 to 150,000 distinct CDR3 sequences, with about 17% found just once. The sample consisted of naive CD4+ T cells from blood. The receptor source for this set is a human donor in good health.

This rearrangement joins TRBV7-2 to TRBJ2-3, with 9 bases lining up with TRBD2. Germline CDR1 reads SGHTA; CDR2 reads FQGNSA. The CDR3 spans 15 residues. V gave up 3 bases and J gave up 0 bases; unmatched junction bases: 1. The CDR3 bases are TGTGCCAGCAGCTTTACTAGCGGGAGCACAGATACGCAGTATTTT. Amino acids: CASSFTSGSTDTQYF.

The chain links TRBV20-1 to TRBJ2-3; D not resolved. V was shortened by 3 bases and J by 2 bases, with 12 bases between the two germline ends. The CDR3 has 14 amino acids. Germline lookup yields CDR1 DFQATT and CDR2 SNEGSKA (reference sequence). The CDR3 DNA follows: TGCAGTGCTAGTTACGGCAGGACCACAGATACGCAGTATTTT. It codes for CSASYGRTTDTQYF.

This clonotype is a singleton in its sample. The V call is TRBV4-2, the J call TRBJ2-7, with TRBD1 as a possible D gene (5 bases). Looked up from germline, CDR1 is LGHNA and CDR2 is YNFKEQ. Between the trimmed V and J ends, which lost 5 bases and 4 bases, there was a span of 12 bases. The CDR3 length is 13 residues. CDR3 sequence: CASSTTTEYEQYF. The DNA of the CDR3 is TGTGCCAGCAGCACGACGACAGAATACGAGCAGTACTTC.

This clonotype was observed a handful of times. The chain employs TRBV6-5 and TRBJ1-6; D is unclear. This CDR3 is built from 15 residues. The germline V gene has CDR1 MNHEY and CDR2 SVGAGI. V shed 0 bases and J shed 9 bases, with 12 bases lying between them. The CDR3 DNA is TGTGCCAGCAGTTACTCGCTGGGAAGATCTTCACCCCTCCACTTT. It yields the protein CASSYSLGRSSPLHF.

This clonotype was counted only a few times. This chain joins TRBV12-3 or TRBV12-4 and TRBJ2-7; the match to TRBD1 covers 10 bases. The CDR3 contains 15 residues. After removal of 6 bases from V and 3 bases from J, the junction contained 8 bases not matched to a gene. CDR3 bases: TGTGCCAGCAGCCAGCTCCGGGACAGGGGCTACGAGCAGTACTTC. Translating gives CASSQLRDRGYEQYF.

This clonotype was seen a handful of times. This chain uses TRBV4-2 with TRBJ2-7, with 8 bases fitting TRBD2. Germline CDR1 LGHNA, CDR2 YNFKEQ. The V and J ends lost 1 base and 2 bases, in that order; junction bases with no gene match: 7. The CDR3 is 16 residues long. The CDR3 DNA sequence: TGTGCCAGCAGCCAAGTTCTTCGGGAGGGGACCTACGAGCAGTACTTC. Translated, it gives CASSQVLREGTYEQYF.

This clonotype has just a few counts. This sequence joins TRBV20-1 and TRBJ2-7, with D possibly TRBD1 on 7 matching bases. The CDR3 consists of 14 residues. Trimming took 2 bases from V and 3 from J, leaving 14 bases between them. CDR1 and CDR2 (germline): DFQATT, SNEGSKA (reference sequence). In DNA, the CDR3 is TGCAGTGCTAGAAGCGGCCAGGGGGGCTACGAGCAGTACTTC. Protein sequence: CSARSGQGGYEQYF.

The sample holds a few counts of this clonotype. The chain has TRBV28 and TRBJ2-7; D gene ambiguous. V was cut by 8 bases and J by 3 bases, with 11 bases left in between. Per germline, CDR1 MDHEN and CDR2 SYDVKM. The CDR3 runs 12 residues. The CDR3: CASGTLNYEQYF. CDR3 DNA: TGTGCCAGCGGAACCCTAAACTACGAGCAGTACTTC.

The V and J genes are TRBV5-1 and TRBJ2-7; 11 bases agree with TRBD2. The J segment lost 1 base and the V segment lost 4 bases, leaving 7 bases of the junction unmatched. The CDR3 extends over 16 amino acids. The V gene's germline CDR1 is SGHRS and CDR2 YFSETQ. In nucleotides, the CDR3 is TGCGCCAGCAGCGCCCAGACTAGCGGGGCTTCCTACGAGCAGTACTTC. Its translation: CASSAQTSGASYEQYF.

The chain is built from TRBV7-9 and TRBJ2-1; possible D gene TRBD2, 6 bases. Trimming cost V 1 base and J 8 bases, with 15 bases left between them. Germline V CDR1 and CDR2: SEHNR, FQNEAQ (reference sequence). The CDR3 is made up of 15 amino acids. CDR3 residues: CASSLGQTSKDEQFF. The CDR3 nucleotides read TGTGCCAGCAGCTTAGGACAGACTAGTAAAGATGAGCAGTTCTTC. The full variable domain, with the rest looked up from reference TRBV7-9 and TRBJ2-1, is DTGVSQNPRHKITKRGQNVTFRCDPISEHNRLYWYRQTLGQGPEFLTYFQNEAQLEKSRLLSDRFSAERPKGSFSTLEIQRTEQGDSAMYLCASSLGQTSKDEQFFGPGTRLTVL.

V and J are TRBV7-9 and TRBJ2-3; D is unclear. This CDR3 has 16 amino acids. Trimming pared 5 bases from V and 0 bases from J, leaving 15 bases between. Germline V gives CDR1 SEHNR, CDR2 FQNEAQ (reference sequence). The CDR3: CASSPQRGWSTDTQYF. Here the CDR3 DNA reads TGTGCCAGCAGCCCACAAAGAGGATGGAGCACAGATACGCAGTATTTT. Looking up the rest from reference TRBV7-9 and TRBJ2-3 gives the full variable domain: DTGVSQNPRHKITKRGQNVTFRCDPISEHNRLYWYRQTLGQGPEFLTYFQNEAQLEKSRLLSDRFSAERPKGSFSTLEIQRTEQGDSAMYLCASSPQRGWSTDTQYFGPGTRLTVL.

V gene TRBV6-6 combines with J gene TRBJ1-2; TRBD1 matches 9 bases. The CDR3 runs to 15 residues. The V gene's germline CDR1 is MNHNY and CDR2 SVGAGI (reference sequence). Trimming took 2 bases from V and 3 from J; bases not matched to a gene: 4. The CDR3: CASSYQDRGYYGYTF. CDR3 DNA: TGTGCCAGCAGTTACCAGGACAGGGGATACTATGGCTACACCTTC.

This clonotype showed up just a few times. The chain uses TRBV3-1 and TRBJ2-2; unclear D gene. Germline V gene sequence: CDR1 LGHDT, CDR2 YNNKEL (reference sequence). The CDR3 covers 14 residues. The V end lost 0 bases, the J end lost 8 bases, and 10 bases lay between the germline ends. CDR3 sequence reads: CASSQEGRSGELFF. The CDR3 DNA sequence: TGTGCCAGCAGCCAAGAGGGTAGATCGGGGGAGCTGTTTTTT.

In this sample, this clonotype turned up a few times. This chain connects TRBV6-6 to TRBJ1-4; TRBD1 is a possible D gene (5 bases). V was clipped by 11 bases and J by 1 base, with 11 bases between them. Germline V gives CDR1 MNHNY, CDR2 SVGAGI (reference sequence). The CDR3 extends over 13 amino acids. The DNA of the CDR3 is TGTGCCGGCCGGGGGGGAACTAATGAAAAACTGTTTTTT. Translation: CAGRGGTNEKLFF.

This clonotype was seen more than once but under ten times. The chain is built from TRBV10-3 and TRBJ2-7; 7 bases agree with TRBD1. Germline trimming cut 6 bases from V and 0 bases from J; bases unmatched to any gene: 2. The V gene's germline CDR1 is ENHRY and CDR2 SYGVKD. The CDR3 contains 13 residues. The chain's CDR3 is CAIRRDSSYEQYF. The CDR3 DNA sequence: TGTGCCATCAGGAGGGACAGCTCCTACGAGCAGTACTTC.

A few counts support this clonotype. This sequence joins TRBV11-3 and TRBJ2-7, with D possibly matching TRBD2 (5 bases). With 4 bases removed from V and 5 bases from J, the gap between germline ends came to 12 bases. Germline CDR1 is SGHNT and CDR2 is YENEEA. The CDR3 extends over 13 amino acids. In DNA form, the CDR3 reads TGTGCCAGCAGCTCCTCGGAGGCCCACGAGCAGTACTTC. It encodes CASSSSEAHEQYF.

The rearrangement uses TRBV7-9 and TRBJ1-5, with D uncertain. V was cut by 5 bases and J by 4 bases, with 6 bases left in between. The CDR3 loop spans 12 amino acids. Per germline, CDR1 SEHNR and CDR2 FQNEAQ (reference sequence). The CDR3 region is CASSPTNQPQHF. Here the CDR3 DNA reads TGTGCCAGCAGCCCAACTAATCAGCCCCAGCATTTT.

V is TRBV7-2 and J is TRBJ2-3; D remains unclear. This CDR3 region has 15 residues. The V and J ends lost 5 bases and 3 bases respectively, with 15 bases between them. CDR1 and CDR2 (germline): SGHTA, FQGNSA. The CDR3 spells CASSPTRMGTDTQYF. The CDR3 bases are TGTGCCAGCAGCCCCACCCGTATGGGGACAGATACGCAGTATTTT.

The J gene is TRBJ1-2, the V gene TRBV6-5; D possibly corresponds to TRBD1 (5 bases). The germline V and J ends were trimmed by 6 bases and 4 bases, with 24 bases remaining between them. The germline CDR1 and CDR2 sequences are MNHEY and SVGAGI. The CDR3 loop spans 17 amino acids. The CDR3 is CASSRDQGARVLYGYTF. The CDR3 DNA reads TGTGCCAGCAGCCGGGACCAAGGGGCCCGCGTCCTCTATGGCTACACCTTC.

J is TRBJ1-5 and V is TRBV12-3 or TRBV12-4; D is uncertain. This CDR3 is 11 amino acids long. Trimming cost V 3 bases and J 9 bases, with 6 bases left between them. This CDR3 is CASSLGGPQHF. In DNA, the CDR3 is TGTGCCAGCAGTTTGGGAGGGCCCCAGCATTTT.

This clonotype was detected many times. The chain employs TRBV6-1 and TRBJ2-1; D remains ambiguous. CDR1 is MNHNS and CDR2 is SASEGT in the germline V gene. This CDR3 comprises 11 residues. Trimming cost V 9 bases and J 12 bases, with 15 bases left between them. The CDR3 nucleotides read TGTGCCAGTGACAAACGCGTAGGGCAGTTCTTC. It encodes CASDKRVGQFF.

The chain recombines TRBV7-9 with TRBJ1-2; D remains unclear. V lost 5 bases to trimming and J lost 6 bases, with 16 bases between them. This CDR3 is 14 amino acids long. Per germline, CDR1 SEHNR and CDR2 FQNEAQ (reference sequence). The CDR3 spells CASSTKWADHGYTF. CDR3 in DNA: TGTGCCAGCAGCACAAAGTGGGCGGACCATGGCTACACCTTC. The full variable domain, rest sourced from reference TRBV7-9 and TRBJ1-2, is DTGVSQNPRHKITKRGQNVTFRCDPISEHNRLYWYRQTLGQGPEFLTYFQNEAQLEKSRLLSDRFSAERPKGSFSTLEIQRTEQGDSAMYLCASSTKWADHGYTFGSGTRLTVV.

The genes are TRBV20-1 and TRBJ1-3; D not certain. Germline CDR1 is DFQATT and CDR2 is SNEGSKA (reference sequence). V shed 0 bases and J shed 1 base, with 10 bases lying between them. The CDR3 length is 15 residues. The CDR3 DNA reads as TGCAGTGCTAGAGATCTTACTGCGTCTGGAAACACCATATATTTT. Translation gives CSARDLTASGNTIYF.

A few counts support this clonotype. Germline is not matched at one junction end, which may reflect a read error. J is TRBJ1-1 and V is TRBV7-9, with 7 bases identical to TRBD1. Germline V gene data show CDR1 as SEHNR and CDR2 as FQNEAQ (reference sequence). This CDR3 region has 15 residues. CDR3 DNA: TGTGCCAGCAGCCGGGACGGACAGGTGAAAACTGAAGCTTTCTTT. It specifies CASSRDGQVKTEAFF.

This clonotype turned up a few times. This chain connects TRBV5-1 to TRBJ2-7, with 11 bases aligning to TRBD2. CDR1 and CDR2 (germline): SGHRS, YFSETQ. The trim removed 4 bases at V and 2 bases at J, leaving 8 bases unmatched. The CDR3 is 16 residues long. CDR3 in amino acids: CASSVASGRFPYEQYF. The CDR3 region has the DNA TGCGCCAGCAGCGTCGCTAGCGGGAGGTTTCCCTACGAGCAGTACTTC.

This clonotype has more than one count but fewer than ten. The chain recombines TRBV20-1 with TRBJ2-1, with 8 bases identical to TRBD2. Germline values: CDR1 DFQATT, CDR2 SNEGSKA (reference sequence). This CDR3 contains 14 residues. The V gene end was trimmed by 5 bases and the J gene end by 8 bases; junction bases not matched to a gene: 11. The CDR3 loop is CSAALAGGSHEQFF. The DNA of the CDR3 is TGCAGTGCTGCCCTCGCGGGAGGTTCCCATGAGCAGTTCTTC.

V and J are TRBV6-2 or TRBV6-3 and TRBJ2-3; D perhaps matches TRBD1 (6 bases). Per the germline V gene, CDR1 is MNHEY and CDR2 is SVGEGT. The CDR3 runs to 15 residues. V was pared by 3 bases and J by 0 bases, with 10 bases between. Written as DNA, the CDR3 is TGTGCCAGCAGTTATGGACAGACTAGCACAGATACGCAGTATTTT. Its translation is CASSYGQTSTDTQYF.